Presented here are 11 T cell receptor beta chains from one specimen sequenced in a study of cytomegalovirus exposure and HLA in healthy donors. PCR involved 60 Vbeta and 13 Jbeta primers. This table comes from immunoSEQ multiplex PCR, and its TCRdb copy is limited to in-frame clones, with some not included. The data show around 45,000 clones, 51% seen once. Material: PBMCs. These receptors were taken from a man in his fifties or sixties in good health and CMV-seronegative.

The chain uses TRBV5-1 and TRBJ2-1; 8 bases are a match to TRBD1. Germline values: CDR1 SGHRS, CDR2 YFSETQ. Germline trimming cut 4 bases from V and 6 bases from J; bases unmatched to any gene: 6. CDR3 length equals 14 residues. The CDR3 DNA is TGCGCCAGCAGCCAAGACAGGGGTGGCAATGAGCAGTTCTTC. This sequence encodes CASSQDRGGNEQFF.

This sequence joins TRBV4-1 and TRBJ2-1, with D perhaps matching TRBD2 (5 bases). Germline V CDR1 and CDR2: MGHRA, YSYEKL. Trimming removed 0 bases from V and 9 bases from J, with 18 bases in between. The CDR3 length is 16 residues. The CDR3 DNA reads as TGCGCCAGCAGCCAAGATGTCCGGCTGGGAGTATCTGAGCAGTTCTTC. Protein product: CASSQDVRLGVSEQFF.

There are a few counts of this clone. This sequence joins TRBV7-2 and TRBJ1-1, with no clear D. Germline assignment: CDR1 SGHTA and CDR2 FQGNSA. The germline V and J ends were trimmed by 5 bases and 1 base, with 14 bases remaining between them. This CDR3 comprises 15 residues. CDR3 sequence reads: CASSPVSRRNTEAFF. CDR3 DNA sequence: TGTGCCAGCAGCCCGGTCTCCAGGCGGAACACTGAAGCTTTCTTT. The full variable domain, its missing parts supplied by reference TRBV7-2 and TRBJ1-1, is GAGVSQSPSNKVTEKGKDVELRCDPISGHTALYWYRQSLGQGLEFLIYFQGNSAPDKSGLPSDRFSAERTGGSVSTLTIQRTQQEDSAVYLCASSPVSRRNTEAFFGQGTRLTVV.

This clone was picked up a small number of times. This chain links TRBV19 with TRBJ2-7, with TRBD2 as a possible D gene (6 bases). Germline V gene lookup returns CDR1 LNHDA and CDR2 SQIVND (reference sequence). V was trimmed by 5 bases and J by 7 bases, leaving 24 bases between them. The CDR3 consists of 16 residues. The CDR3 bases are TGTGCCAGTAGTGATGAGCGTGGGGGAGGCCTATTAGAGCAGTACTTC. It specifies CASSDERGGGLLEQYF.

This chain links TRBV7-9 with TRBJ1-1; 7 nucleotides line up with TRBD1. This CDR3 contains 15 residues. V gave up 5 bases and J gave up 2 bases; unmatched junction bases: 8. In germline, CDR1 is SEHNR, CDR2 FQNEAQ (reference sequence). The CDR3 loop is CASSPSGQVNTEAFF. CDR3 sequence (DNA): TGTGCCAGCAGCCCCTCCGGACAGGTAAACACTGAAGCTTTCTTT.

V usage is TRBV2 and J usage is TRBJ1-4; 8 bases agree with TRBD1. Trimming at V came to 7 bases and at J to 3 bases, leaving 4 bases not matched to a gene. Germline CDR1 and CDR2: SNHLY and FYNNEI. The CDR3 runs to 14 residues. The CDR3 DNA reads TGTGCCAGCAATGGACAGGGTTCTAATGAAAAACTGTTTTTT. Protein: CASNGQGSNEKLFF.

This clone was counted between two and nine times. The chain uses TRBV7-9 and TRBJ2-5; D is possibly TRBD2 (6 bases). Germline CDR1 SEHNR, CDR2 FQNEAQ (reference sequence). The CDR3 is made up of 14 amino acids. V lost 3 bases, J lost 4 bases, and 12 bases lay in between. CDR3 residues: CASSFPGSLETQYF. In nucleotides, the CDR3 is TGTGCCAGCAGCTTCCCCGGGAGCCTAGAGACCCAGTACTTC.

The rearrangement joins TRBV29-1 to TRBJ2-5; possibly TRBD2 for D (5 bases). Germline values: CDR1 SQVTM, CDR2 ANQGSEA. With 3 bases removed from V and 5 bases from J, the gap between germline ends came to 10 bases. The CDR3 covers 12 residues. Here the CDR3 DNA reads TGCAGCGTTGAGGAGACGGGGGAGACCCAGTACTTC. This sequence encodes CSVEETGETQYF. Full variable domain (remainder filled in from reference TRBV29-1 and TRBJ2-5): SAVISQKPSRDICQRGTSLTIQCQVDSQVTMMFWYRQQPGQSLTLIATANQGSEATYESGFVIDKFPISRPNLTFSTLTVSNMSPEDSSIYLCSVEETGETQYFGPGTRLLVL.

In this sample, this clone turned up a few times. One end of the junction varies from germline; a read error may be responsible. The genes are TRBV7-9 and TRBJ2-1; 11 nucleotides match TRBD2. CDR3 length equals 15 residues. Germline V gene sequence: CDR1 SEHNR, CDR2 FQNEAQ (reference sequence). The CDR3 loop reads CASSVAGGLYNEQFF. The CDR3 DNA reads TGTGCCAGCAGCGTAGCGGGAGGGCTATACAATGAGCAGTTCTTC.

This chain links TRBV6-5 with TRBJ2-1; unclear D gene. Trimming removed 3 bases at V and 10 bases at J, with 7 bases between. This CDR3 has 11 amino acids. Germline-derived CDR1 and CDR2 are MNHEY and SVGAGI. The CDR3 DNA reads TGTGCCAGCAGTTATCTGTCCGAGCAGTTCTTC. Translation gives CASSYLSEQFF.

The chain links TRBV7-9 to TRBJ2-7, with D possibly matching TRBD2 (6 bases). Germline V gene sequence: CDR1 SEHNR, CDR2 FQNEAQ (reference sequence). V was pared by 0 bases and J by 5 bases, with 11 bases between. CDR3 size: 14 residues. In DNA form, the CDR3 reads TGTGCCAGCAGCTTAGCTATGACTAGAAACGAGCAGTACTTC. Translated: CASSLAMTRNEQYF.